The next 19 T cell receptor beta chains were all read from a single sample in a study of response to subunit inactivated influenza vaccine. One entry per CDR3 protein results from TCRdb running MiXCR on the RT-PCR reads. The sample holds under 750,000 distinct CDR3 sequences, 12% seen once. Here the sequenced sample was PBMCs from blood, taken on the day of vaccination. The receptors shown here come from a man in his fifties who received an inactivated influenza vaccine.

This clonotype has ten or more counts. This chain connects TRBV6-1 to TRBJ2-5; D might be TRBD2 (6 bases). Germline V lookup: CDR1 MNHNS, CDR2 SASEGT. V lost 8 bases and J 7 bases, leaving 23 bases between the germline ends. This CDR3 contains 15 residues. The CDR3, as DNA: TGTGCCAGCTGCCTGCAGATGAACCAAGCGGGGACCCAGTACTTC. It is translated as CASCLQMNQAGTQYF.

This chain connects TRBV27 to TRBJ2-7; D ambiguous. The CDR3 has 14 residues. Germline CDR1 and CDR2: MNHEY and SMNVEV (reference sequence). V was shortened by 2 bases and J by 0 bases, with 8 bases between the two germline ends. CDR3 DNA sequence: TGTGCCAGCAGTTTACGACCGGGCTCCTACGAGCAGTACTTC. Translated: CASSLRPGSYEQYF.

This clonotype was detected ten times or more. The V and J genes are TRBV4-3 and TRBJ2-7; no definite D call. Trimming removed 0 bases from V and 1 base from J, with 10 bases in between. Germline loops: CDR1 LGHNA, CDR2 YSLEER. The CDR3 extends over 15 amino acids. CDR3 bases: TGCGCCAGCAGCCAAGAATCGGCCCGGTCCTACGAGCAGTACTTC. Protein product: CASSQESARSYEQYF.

This clonotype was counted ten times or more. V and J are TRBV5-1 and TRBJ1-1, with 7 bases fitting TRBD1. CDR3 length: 14 residues. The V segment lost 4 bases and the J segment 5 bases; nucleotides outside the gene matches: 8. Germline-derived CDR1 and CDR2 are SGHRS and YFSETQ. CDR3 residues: CASSPGTVRTEAFF. The CDR3 region has the DNA TGCGCCAGCAGCCCAGGGACAGTGAGAACTGAAGCTTTCTTT.

The chain combines TRBV14 with TRBJ2-5; weak D call: TRBD2 (6 bases). The germline gives CDR1 SGHDN, CDR2 FVKESK. The CDR3 is 15 amino acids. V was pared by 4 bases and J by 0 bases, with 12 bases between. The CDR3 region is CASSLGGLYQETQYF. The CDR3 nucleotides read TGTGCCAGCAGCCTTGGGGGACTGTACCAAGAGACCCAGTACTTC. Combining the CDR3 with reference TRBV14 and TRBJ2-5 gives the whole variable domain EAGVTQFPSHSVIEKGQTVTLRCDPISGHDNLYWYRRVMGKEIKFLLHFVKESKQDESGMPNNRFLAERTGGTYSTLKVQPAELEDSGVYFCASSLGGLYQETQYFGPGTRLLVL.

This clonotype has a handful of counts. This chain joins TRBV6-1 and TRBJ2-7; D unclear. This CDR3 comprises 11 residues. Trimming left V 3 bases short and J 4 bases short, with 4 bases between. Germline-derived CDR1 and CDR2 are MNHNS and SASEGT. For the CDR3, the DNA is TGTGCCAGCAGTGATCAATACGAGCAGTACTTC. This gives the protein CASSDQYEQYF.

This clonotype was found a few times. This rearrangement joins TRBV7-2 to TRBJ2-5, with 9 positions matching TRBD1. This CDR3 comprises 15 residues. Losses at the gene ends were 3 bases for V and 5 bases for J; bases not matched to a gene: 7. In germline, CDR1 is SGHTA, CDR2 FQGNSA. CDR3 nucleotides: TGTGCCAGCAGCTTGCGGACAGGGGTGAGGGAGACCCAGTACTTC. Translation gives CASSLRTGVRETQYF.

This clonotype showed up just a few times. The chain couples TRBV19 to TRBJ2-3; 11 positions agree with TRBD2. The junction had 4 bases not matched to a gene; V was cut back by 6 bases and J by 5 bases. The CDR3 runs 14 residues. Germline V gene lookup returns CDR1 LNHDA and CDR2 SQIVND (reference sequence). CDR3 loop: CASSTSGRRDTQYF. CDR3 DNA sequence: TGTGCCAGTAGCACTAGCGGGAGAAGAGATACGCAGTATTTT.

This clonotype came up many times. This sequence joins TRBV5-1 and TRBJ2-7, with 9 bases identical to TRBD1. Germline V gene data show CDR1 as SGHRS and CDR2 as YFSETQ. J was trimmed by 3 bases and V by 2 bases; bases with no gene match: 9. This CDR3 contains 16 residues. In DNA form, the CDR3 reads TGCGCCAGCAGCTTCGGCGCACAGGGGGCTGTCTACGAGCAGTACTTC. Encoded protein: CASSFGAQGAVYEQYF.

Ten or more counts support this clonotype. The chain joins TRBV29-1 to TRBJ2-7, with a tentative D call TRBD2 (6 bases). The germline CDR1 and CDR2 sequences are SQVTM and ANQGSEA. V was cut by 6 bases and J by 3 bases, with 9 bases left in between. The CDR3 extends over 11 amino acids. The CDR3 sequence: CSVEGIYEQYF. The CDR3 bases are TGCAGCGTGGAGGGGATCTACGAGCAGTACTTC.

This chain connects TRBV5-1 to TRBJ2-5; D might be TRBD2 (6 bases). The V and J ends lost 0 bases and 5 bases respectively, with 14 bases between them. CDR3 length: 15 residues. Germline loops: CDR1 SGHRS, CDR2 YFSETQ. As DNA, the CDR3 is TGCGCCAGCAGCTTGGTGCGGGGCGAGGGGGAGACCCAGTACTTC. This sequence encodes CASSLVRGEGETQYF.

The CDR3 sequence is CASRFADRGGEGYTF. The CDR3, as DNA: TGTGCCAGCCGCTTCGCGGACAGGGGCGGGGAAGGCTACACCTTC. V and J are TRBV28 and TRBJ1-2; 9 bases line up with TRBD1. Germline lookup yields CDR1 MDHEN and CDR2 SYDVKM. V lost 8 bases and J lost 8; bases outside the gene matches: 15. The CDR3 is 15 residues long.

The chain uses TRBV5-1 and TRBJ2-7; perhaps TRBD1 as D (6 bases). V was clipped by 1 base and J by 5 bases, with 10 bases between them. In germline, CDR1 is SGHRS, CDR2 YFSETQ. The CDR3 is 13 residues long. CDR3 sequence (DNA): TGCGCCAGCAGCTTGCAACAGGGAGACGAGCAGTACTTC. Protein product: CASSLQQGDEQYF. Full variable domain (rest looked up from reference TRBV5-1 and TRBJ2-7): KAGVTQTPRYLIKTRGQQVTLSCSPISGHRSVSWYQQTPGQGLQFLFEYFSETQRNKGNFPGRFSGRQFSNSRSEMNVSTLELGDSALYLCASSLQQGDEQYFGPGTRLTVT.

The chain employs TRBV7-9 and TRBJ2-3; possible D gene TRBD2, 5 bases. The CDR3 extends over 16 amino acids. V shed 1 base and J shed 0 bases, with 11 bases lying between them. Germline CDR1 SEHNR, CDR2 FQNEAQ (reference sequence). CDR3 loop: CASSLESGFSTDTQYF. The CDR3 DNA reads TGTGCCAGCAGCTTAGAATCGGGGTTTAGCACAGATACGCAGTATTTT.

The chain uses TRBV29-1 and TRBJ2-2; 7 nucleotides align to TRBD1. The germline V gene encodes CDR1 SQVTM and CDR2 ANQGSEA. With 7 bases clipped from V and 7 bases from J, the junction kept 15 bases outside the gene matches. This CDR3 has 15 residues. The CDR3 region is CSARQGAPFYGELFF. The CDR3 DNA reads TGCAGCGCCCGACAGGGAGCCCCCTTCTACGGGGAGCTGTTTTTT.

This clonotype was seen ten or more times. CDR3 sequence: CASTRQGFRLFF. CDR3 DNA sequence: TGTGCCAGCACCCGCCAGGGTTTTAGGCTGTTCTTC. The rearrangement joins TRBV6-2 or TRBV6-3 to TRBJ2-1; maybe TRBD1 (5 bases). Deletions cut 7 bases from V and 15 bases from J, with 19 bases between. The CDR3 extends over 12 amino acids. Germline V gene data show CDR1 as MNHEY and CDR2 as SVGEGT.

The rearrangement joins TRBV14 to TRBJ1-1; 7 bases agree with TRBD1. The V gene's germline CDR1 is SGHDN and CDR2 FVKESK. The CDR3 is 16 amino acids. After removal of 0 bases from V and 1 base from J, the junction contained 5 bases not matched to a gene. The CDR3 coding sequence is TGTGCCAGCAGCCAAGAAACAGGGGTTTGGAACACTGAAGCTTTCTTT. It codes for CASSQETGVWNTEAFF.

A few counts support this clonotype. The J gene is TRBJ2-5, the V gene TRBV5-1; TRBD2 matches 10 bases. Per the germline V gene, CDR1 is SGHRS and CDR2 is YFSETQ. This CDR3 is built from 14 residues. Unmatched junction bases numbered 5, after V lost 4 bases and J lost 5 bases. The CDR3 DNA reads as TGCGCCAGCAGCCCCGGGACTAGCGCGGAGACCCAGTACTTC. Translating gives CASSPGTSAETQYF.

This clonotype was counted many times. CDR3 sequence: CSVESRDASYEQYF. The CDR3 coding sequence is TGCAGCGTTGAAAGCAGGGACGCATCCTACGAGCAGTACTTC. The rearrangement links TRBV29-1 to TRBJ2-7; D tentatively fits TRBD1 or TRBD2 (5 bases each). The CDR3 totals 14 residues. Trimming cost V 2 bases and J 1 base, with 12 bases left between them. CDR1 is SQVTM and CDR2 is ANQGSEA in the germline V gene.